This TCR beta chain was recovered during a study of cytomegalovirus exposure and HLA in healthy donors. Notes on this clone: No antigen is known for it.

In germline, CDR1 is MNHEY, CDR2 SVGAGI. The trim removed 7 bases at V and 12 bases at J, leaving 5 bases unmatched. This CDR3 is built from 12 residues. Study findings and constraints: Association with HLA alleles at 0.05 false discovery rate was found for about 17,000 TCR beta sequences in a later analysis. Most observed TCR sequences were rare, whereas some public TCRs were detected in many donors. Roughly uniform sequencing depth across donors was assumed, possibly incorrectly.

Use of 60 Vbeta and 13 Jbeta primers characterized the PCR. The method was immunoSEQ multiplex PCR; TCRdb's version includes in-frame clones alone and lacks a portion of them. Among 110,000 or so clones listed, 76% were seen once. The J gene is TRBJ2-5, the V gene TRBV6-5, with 13 bases identical to TRBD2. This TCR was sampled from a man aged 50 to 59 in good health and CMV-seropositive. The material sequenced was PBMCs. The CDR3 is CASKRGTSGEYF. The DNA for the CDR3 is TGTGCCAGCAAAAGGGGGACTAGCGGGGAGTACTTC.